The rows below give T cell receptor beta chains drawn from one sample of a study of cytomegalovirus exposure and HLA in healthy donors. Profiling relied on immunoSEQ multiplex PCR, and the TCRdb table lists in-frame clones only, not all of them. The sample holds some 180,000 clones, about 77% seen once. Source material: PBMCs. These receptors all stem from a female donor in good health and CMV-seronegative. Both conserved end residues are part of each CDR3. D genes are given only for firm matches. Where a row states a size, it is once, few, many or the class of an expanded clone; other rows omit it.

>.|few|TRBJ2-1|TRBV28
CASSLRGLGLDNEQFF
TGTGCCAGCAGTTTACGGGGGTTGGGTCTCGACAATGAGCAGTTCTTC
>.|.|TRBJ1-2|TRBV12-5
CASGLGTVNYGYTF
TGTGCTAGTGGTTTGGGGACAGTTAACTATGGCTACACCTTC
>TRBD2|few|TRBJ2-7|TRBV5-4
CASSLALAGGHPYEQYF
TGTGCCAGCAGCTTGGCACTAGCGGGGGGCCACCCCTACGAGCAGTACTTC
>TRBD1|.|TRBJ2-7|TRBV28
CASRGGTGIYEQYF
TGTGCCAGCAGAGGTGGGACAGGGATCTACGAGCAGTACTTC
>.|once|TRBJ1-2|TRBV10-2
CASSDPGERGYTF
TGCGCCAGCAGTGACCCTGGCGAGCGGGGCTACACCTTC
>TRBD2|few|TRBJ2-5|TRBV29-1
CSVDSEREWETQYF
TGCAGCGTGGACAGTGAGCGGGAGTGGGAGACCCAGTACTTC
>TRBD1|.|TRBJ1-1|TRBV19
CASSPPGTVRSTEAFF
TGTGCCAGTAGCCCCCCTGGGACAGTGAGGAGCACTGAAGCTTTCTTT
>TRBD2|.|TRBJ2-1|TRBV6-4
CASSEASGNFYNEQFF
TGTGCCAGCAGTGAAGCTAGCGGAAACTTTTACAATGAGCAGTTCTTC
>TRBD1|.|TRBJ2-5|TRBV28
CASSPGQQTETQYF
TGTGCCAGCAGTCCGGGACAGCAAACGGAGACCCAGTACTTC
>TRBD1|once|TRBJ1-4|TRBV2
CAQGGGIEKLFF
TGTGCCCAGGGGGGCGGAATTGAAAAACTGTTTTTT